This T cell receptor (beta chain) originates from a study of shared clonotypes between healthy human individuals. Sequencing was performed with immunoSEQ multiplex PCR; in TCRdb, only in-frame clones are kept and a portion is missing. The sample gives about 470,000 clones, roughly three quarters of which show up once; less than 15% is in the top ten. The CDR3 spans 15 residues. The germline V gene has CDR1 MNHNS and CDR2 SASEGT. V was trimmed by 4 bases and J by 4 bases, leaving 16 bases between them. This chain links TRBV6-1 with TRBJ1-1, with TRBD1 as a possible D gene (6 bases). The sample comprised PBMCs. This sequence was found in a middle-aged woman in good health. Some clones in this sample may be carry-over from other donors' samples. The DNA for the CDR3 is TGTGCCAGCAGTGCACGCACGGACAGTGGCACTGAAGCTTTCTTT. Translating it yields CASSARTDSGTEAFF.